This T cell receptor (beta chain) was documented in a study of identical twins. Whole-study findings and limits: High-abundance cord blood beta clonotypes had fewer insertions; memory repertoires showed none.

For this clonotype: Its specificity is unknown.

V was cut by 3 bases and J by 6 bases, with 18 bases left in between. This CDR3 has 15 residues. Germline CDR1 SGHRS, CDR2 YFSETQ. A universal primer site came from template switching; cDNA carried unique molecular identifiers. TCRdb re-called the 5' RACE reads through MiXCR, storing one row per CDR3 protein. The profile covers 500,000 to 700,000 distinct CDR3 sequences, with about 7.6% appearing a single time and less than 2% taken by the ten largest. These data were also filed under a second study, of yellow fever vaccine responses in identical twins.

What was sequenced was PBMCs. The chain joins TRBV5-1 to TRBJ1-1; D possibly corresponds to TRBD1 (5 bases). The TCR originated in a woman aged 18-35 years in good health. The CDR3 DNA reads TGCGCCAGCAGCTCCCCCGGCGCGGCGGGGGCTGAAGCTTTCTTT. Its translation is CASSSPGAAGAEAFF.